This T cell receptor beta chain was retrieved from a study of PD-1 blockade in classical Hodgkin lymphoma (dated by TCRdb to the early 2020s). Broadly, across the study: Nivolumab dosing was 3 mg/kg intravenously every 2 weeks, continuing until either disease progression or unacceptable toxicity. A peripheral blood immune signature of response to PD-1 blockade in classical Hodgkin lymphoma was defined using TCR beta sequencing and CyTOF. On the study overall, not on this receptor specifically: The study covered only a single clinical trial cohort, and the causes of the repertoire differences, possibly disease activity or prior therapy, were still not defined. Patients starting nivolumab less than 1 year after ASCT had lower diversity and were excluded from later analyses to avoid confounding by immune reconstitution. Baseline TCR diversity was reported to be lower in newly diagnosed patients than in healthy donors, and even lower in relapsed/refractory patients. Baseline diversity similar to that of newly diagnosed patients was observed in trial patients achieving complete response, whereas significantly lower diversity was observed in partial responders and progressors. A significant rise by C4D1 was seen in CD4+ but not CD8+ TCR diversity (p=0.0027 vs p=0.16), with the rise being most apparent in complete responders (p=0.02).

The time point label of this sample denotes: cycle 1 day 1 (C1D1), immediately before nivolumab initiation. Relapse after autologous stem cell transplantation had occurred in all trial patients, and cohorts A, B and C were distinguished by prior brentuximab vedotin exposure. The trial cohort comprised some 60 patients with relapsed/refractory classical Hodgkin lymphoma whose best overall responses were complete response, partial response or progressive disease. In the multi-cohort phase II CheckMate 205 trial, trial patients received single-agent nivolumab. An independent review committee assessed best overall response by applying the 2007 International Working Group response criteria. Trial PBMCs were collected just before the start of nivolumab (C1D1) and during therapy at cycle 2 day 1 and cycle 4 day 1. Peripheral blood was collected in 8 mL Vacutainer Cell Preparation Tubes, from which PBMCs were isolated by centrifugation and then cryopreserved.

The CDR3 sequence holds 14 residues, the cysteine and phenylalanine included. Of all the DNA, just the CDR3 is kept, 42 bases in frame from base 1. V was cut back by 3 bases and J by 4 bases, leaving a gap of 13 bases between them. For CDR1 and CDR2, the germline V gene (reference sequence) lists SGHNT and YYREEE. The Qiagen DNeasy kit was used to extract genomic DNA both from unsorted PBMCs and from the negatively selected CD4+ and CD8+ fractions. TCR beta CDR3 regions were subjected to amplification by immunoSEQ multiplex PCR with primers that anneal to V and J segments. A synthetic immune receptor repertoire was used to minimize amplification bias, and any residual bias was removed computationally once sequencing was done. The authors' analysis ran thus. Custom Python scripts were used to quantify repertoire diversity as the Shannon entropy index. Unsorted, CD4+ and CD8+ repertoires were examined separately, except in combined analyses, for which CD4+ and CD8+ sequences were merged in silico. A clone was considered expanded if an increase in frequency of at least 2-fold after treatment relative to C1D1 was found, and a pseudocount of 0.5 was applied to clones undetected at baseline. Singleton clones were defined as clones with 0 or 1 copy at C1D1, and non-singleton clones were defined as clones with 2 or more copies. Clones expanded in unsorted samples were assigned a CD4+, CD8+ or unknown annotation through matching of protein sequences in sorted samples from the same patient. Wilcoxon tests on paired samples were used to test diversity changes from C1D1 to C4D1. TCRdb carries this immuneACCESS record with in-frame sequences only. Its versions omit some clonotypes, under half of them owing to an unresolved V gene in the studies checked, with the rest unexplained. V and J calls and clone size are those listed in that table; D and trimming were worked out from the DNA. The sample table holds almost 100,000 clones, of which roughly 92% were seen once. Of the sample, 2.8% is held by the ten largest clones.

With respect to this clone: Its antigen remains undetermined. Base qualities were left out, and no much larger clone turns up one base away.

The TCR originated in a human donor with classical Hodgkin lymphoma. The V gene is TRBV5-4 and the J gene is TRBJ1-2; no confident D gene assignment can be made. The sequencing used peripheral blood mononuclear cells (PBMCs), collected at baseline. The nucleotide sequence is TGTGCCAGCAGCTCGACACCAGAGGCCTATGGCTACACCTTC. This sequence encodes CASSSTPEAYGYTF.